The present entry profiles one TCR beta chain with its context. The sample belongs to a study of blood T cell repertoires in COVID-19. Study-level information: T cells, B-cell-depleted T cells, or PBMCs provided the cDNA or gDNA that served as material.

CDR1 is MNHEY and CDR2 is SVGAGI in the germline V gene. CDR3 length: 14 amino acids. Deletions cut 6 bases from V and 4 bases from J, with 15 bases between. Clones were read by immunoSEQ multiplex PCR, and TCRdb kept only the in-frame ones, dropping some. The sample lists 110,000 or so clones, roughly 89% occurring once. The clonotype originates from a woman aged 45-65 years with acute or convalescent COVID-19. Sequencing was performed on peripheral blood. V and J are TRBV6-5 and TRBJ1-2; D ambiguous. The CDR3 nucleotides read TGTGCCAGCAGGATCTATTCGAAACTCTATGGCTACACCTTC. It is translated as CASRIYSKLYGYTF.